This TCR beta chain came from a study of control samples from healthy donors and cancer patients. This CDR3 is 15 amino acids long. Between the trimmed V and J ends, which lost 8 bases and 0 bases, there was a span of 14 bases. Germline loops: CDR1 LNHDA, CDR2 SQIVND (reference sequence). Libraries were prepared by immunoSEQ multiplex PCR; TCRdb keeps only in-frame clonotypes and omits some of them. The sample yields 100,000 to 150,000 clones, less than 90% seen once. The specimen sequenced was blood. This chain uses TRBV19 with TRBJ2-1; possibly TRBD1 or TRBD2 for D (6 bases each). The receptor comes from a man aged 18 to 29 in good health. The CDR3, as DNA: TGTGCCAGTCGAGGGGGGCCGAGCTCCTACAATGAGCAGTTCTTC. Its protein is CASRGGPSSYNEQFF.